In its sample, the clone carrying this TCR beta chain was seen many times. The antigen remains unidentified. This entry comes from a study of T cells in Graves' hyperthyroidism and ophthalmopathy. Study outcomes and limitations: Clonotypes that were expanded in thyroid above 0.001 mostly appeared in blood too. It was a median roughly six months before onset that the model predicted ophthalmopathy.

Amplification yielded TCR beta CDR3 regions, with RNA transcripts as the source. TCR CDR3 regions were first amplified by RT-PCR with HTBI primers. TCRdb redid the calling of the multiplex PCR reads with MiXCR, one entry per CDR3 protein. Of 300,000 to 350,000 distinct CDR3 sequences listed, roughly 17% were seen once; the top ten hold around a third. Graves' hyperthyroidism showing no ophthalmopathy progression within 18 months was considered stable. Subjects aged 18 to 65 presented with newly diagnosed hyperthyroidism of less than 2 months' duration. Sequencing was carried out using blood. The clonotype was recovered from a man younger than 45 with Graves' hyperthyroidism.

The CDR3 sequence: CAIQPGGGETQYF. CDR3 coding DNA: TGTGCCATCCAGCCAGGTGGGGGGGAGACCCAGTACTTC. The chain is built from TRBV11-3 and TRBJ2-5; D possibly corresponds to TRBD2 (6 bases). Deletions cut 10 bases from V and 5 bases from J, with 17 bases between. The CDR3 runs to 13 residues. Germline V CDR1 and CDR2: SGHNT, YENEEA. Full variable domain (remainder filled in from reference TRBV11-3 and TRBJ2-5): EAGVVQSPRYKIIEKKQPVAFWCNPISGHNTLYWYLQNLGQGPELLIRYENEEAVDDSQLPKDRFSAERLKGVDSTLKIQPAELGDSAVYLCAIQPGGGETQYFGPGTRLLVL.